This entry is about one T cell receptor (beta chain). The antigen remains unidentified. The data are from a study of cytomegalovirus exposure and HLA in healthy donors. In the PCR, 60 Vbeta and 13 Jbeta primers were used. Clones were read by immunoSEQ multiplex PCR, and TCRdb kept only the in-frame ones, dropping some. Seen here are about 270,000 clones, under 80% observed once, and the top ten hold approximately 2.3%. Points from the study as a whole: The number of N-insertions in an Asian-associated ancestry cluster was reportedly below the roughly 660-donor mean in a later analysis. The study put under 200 TCR beta chains on its list as cytomegalovirus-associated. CMV serostatus alone was available as immune exposure information.

Trimming left V 1 base short and J 1 base short, with 8 bases between. This CDR3 has 15 residues. CDR1 and CDR2 (germline): SGHAT, FQNNGV. V gene TRBV11-2 combines with J gene TRBJ2-1; D is ambiguous. The sequenced material came from PBMCs. This sequence originates from a female donor in good health and CMV-seronegative. The CDR3 loop is CASSLVSGSYNEQFF. Written as DNA, the CDR3 is TGTGCCAGCAGCTTAGTCTCGGGTTCCTACAATGAGCAGTTCTTC.